Below, one T cell receptor (beta chain) is given with its context. What it recognizes is unknown. This sample is drawn from a study of CD8+ T cells in alopecia areata. Study-level points and caveats: Tofacitinib yielded significantly lower scalp clonality and fewer expanded CD8+ clones among the top 100. Scalp repertoires also include resident alphabeta T cells from normal skin.

Treatment indicated: oral pan-JAK inhibitor, 5-10 mg twice daily. Alopecia areata patients had lesional scalp punch biopsies and peripheral blood taken from them. RNA extraction was followed by reverse transcription into cDNA, which acted as the sequencing template. Generated by immunoSEQ multiplex PCR, the TCRdb table keeps only in-frame clones and is missing some. The profile shows around 150,000 clones, 55% to 75% of them singletons. The V end was cut by 3 bases, the J end by 4 bases, with 12 bases between. From germline, CDR1 is SGHRS and CDR2 YFSETQ. The CDR3 is made up of 14 amino acids. This clonotype was sampled from a human donor with alopecia areata. The input for sequencing was CD4+ T cells sorted from blood, taken at week 4, from a patient treated with tofacitinib. The rearrangement uses TRBV5-1 and TRBJ2-3; D possibly matches TRBD1 or TRBD2 (5 bases each). The DNA for the CDR3 is TGCGCCAGCAGCTCTGCTCAGGGACCAGATACGCAGTATTTT. Translation: CASSSAQGPDTQYF.